The clone carrying this T cell receptor beta chain occurred once. What it binds is not known. Cells designated naive CD8 were CD45RO-negative and were positively selected for CCR7, with terminally differentiated effector memory CD45RA+ cells excluded. Those who donated were healthy HIV-negative adults, with no recent acute infections or vaccinations reported. This entry belongs to a study of shared clonotypes between healthy human individuals. Trimming left V 3 bases short and J 3 bases short, with 9 bases between. Germline CDR1 SEHNR, CDR2 FQNEAQ (reference sequence). This CDR3 has 14 residues. Study-wide points: Despite large depth, rarefaction showed incomplete sorted-subset sequencing. It was expected that sequencing depth would affect clonotype sharing among donors.

Original handling: Junction-only sequences without quality scores came from ImmunoSEQ, so filtering differed. Assay used: immunoSEQ multiplex PCR; TCRdb lists only in-frame clones, some missing. V and J calls and clone size are those listed in that table; D and trimming were worked out from the DNA. This table has about 2.1 million clones, approximately 94% appearing once. Sequenced sample: naive CD8+ T cells from PBMCs. The source is a man in his late teens or twenties in good health. Some clones in this sample may be carry-over from other donors' samples. V gene TRBV7-9 combines with J gene TRBJ2-1, with D perhaps TRBD2 (5 bases). The CDR3 sequence is CASSLRDFYNEQFF. CDR3 nucleotide sequence: TGTGCCAGCAGCTTGAGGGATTTCTACAATGAGCAGTTCTTC.